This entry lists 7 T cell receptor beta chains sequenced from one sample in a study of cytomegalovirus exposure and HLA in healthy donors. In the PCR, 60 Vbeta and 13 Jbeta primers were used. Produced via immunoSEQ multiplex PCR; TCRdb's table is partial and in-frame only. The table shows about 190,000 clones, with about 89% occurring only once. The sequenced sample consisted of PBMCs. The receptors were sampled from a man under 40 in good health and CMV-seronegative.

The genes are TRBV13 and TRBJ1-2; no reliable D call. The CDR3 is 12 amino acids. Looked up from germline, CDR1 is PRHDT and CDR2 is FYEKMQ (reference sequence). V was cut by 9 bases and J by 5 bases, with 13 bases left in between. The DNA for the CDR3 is TGTGCCAGTCGTACCATCGGGTATGGCTACACCTTC. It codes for CASRTIGYGYTF.

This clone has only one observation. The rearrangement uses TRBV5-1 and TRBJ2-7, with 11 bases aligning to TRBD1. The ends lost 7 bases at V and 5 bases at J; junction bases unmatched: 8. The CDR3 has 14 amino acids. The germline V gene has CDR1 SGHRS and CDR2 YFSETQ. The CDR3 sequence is CASARDRGSHEQYF. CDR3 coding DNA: TGCGCCAGCGCCAGGGACAGGGGGAGCCACGAGCAGTACTTC.

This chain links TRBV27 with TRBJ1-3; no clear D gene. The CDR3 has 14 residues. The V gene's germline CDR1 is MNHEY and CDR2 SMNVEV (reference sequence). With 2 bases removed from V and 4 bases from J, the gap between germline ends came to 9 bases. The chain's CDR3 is CASSLRREGNTIYF. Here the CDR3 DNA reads TGTGCCAGCAGTTTACGGAGAGAAGGAAACACCATATATTTT.

CDR3 residues: CASSALAAGGTDTQYF. CDR3 DNA: TGTGCCAGCAGCGCCCTGGCAGCGGGAGGTACAGATACGCAGTATTTT. This rearrangement joins TRBV9 to TRBJ2-3; 9 bases are a match to TRBD2. The CDR3 spans 16 residues. J gave up 3 bases and V 3 bases, and 8 bases lay outside the gene matches. Germline V gene data show CDR1 as SGDLS and CDR2 as YYNGEE.

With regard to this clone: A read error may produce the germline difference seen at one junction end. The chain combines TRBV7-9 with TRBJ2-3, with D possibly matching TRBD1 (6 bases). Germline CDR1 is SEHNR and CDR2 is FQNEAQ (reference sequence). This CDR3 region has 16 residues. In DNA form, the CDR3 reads TGTTCCAGCAACATAATCGGACAGAACGTCGCAGATACGCAGTATTTT. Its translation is CSSNIIGQNVADTQYF.

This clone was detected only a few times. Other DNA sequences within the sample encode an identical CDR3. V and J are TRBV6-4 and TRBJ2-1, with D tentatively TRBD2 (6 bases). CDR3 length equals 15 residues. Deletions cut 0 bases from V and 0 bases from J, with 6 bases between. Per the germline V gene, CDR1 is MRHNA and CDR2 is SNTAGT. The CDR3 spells CASSDSSGSYNEQFF. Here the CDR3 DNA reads TGTGCCAGCAGTGACTCTAGCGGCTCCTACAATGAGCAGTTCTTC.

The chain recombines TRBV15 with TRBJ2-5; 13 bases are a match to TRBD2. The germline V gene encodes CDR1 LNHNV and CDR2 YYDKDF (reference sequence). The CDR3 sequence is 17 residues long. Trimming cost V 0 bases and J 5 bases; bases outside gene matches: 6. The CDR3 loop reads CATSREGTSGVRETQYF. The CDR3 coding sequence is TGTGCCACCAGCAGAGAAGGGACTAGCGGGGTGCGGGAGACCCAGTACTTC.